A selection of T cell receptor beta chains follows, all from one sample in a study of response to subunit inactivated influenza vaccine. MiXCR, run by TCRdb on the RT-PCR reads, gives a single entry per CDR3 protein. Counted here are 500,000 to 600,000 distinct CDR3 sequences, approximately 13% occurring once; the ten biggest clones make up less than 15%. The sample here was PBMCs from blood, taken roughly 48 days after vaccination. These receptors came from a man aged 45 to 65 who received an inactivated influenza vaccine. CDR3s include the opening cysteine and the closing phenylalanine or tryptophan. The D gene is left open where the match is weak. Expanded clones get a size class; other rows say once, few or many, or leave the size out.

size	J	D	V	CDR3	DNA
few	TRBJ2-1	TRBD2	TRBV20-1	CSARDQPSGLNEQFF	TGCAGTGCTAGAGATCAACCTAGCGGGTTGAATGAGCAGTTCTTC
NA	TRBJ2-4	NA	TRBV7-9	CASSFGGLGKNIQYF	TGTGCCAGCAGCTTTGGGGGGTTAGGCAAAAACATTCAGTACTTC
few	TRBJ2-7	TRBD2	TRBV20-1	CSAPGLAGAYEQYF	TGCAGTGCGCCGGGACTAGCGGGAGCCTACGAGCAGTACTTC
many	TRBJ2-5	NA	TRBV29-1	CSAFHGGETQYF	TGCAGCGCCTTTCATGGGGGGGAGACCCAGTACTTC
NA	TRBJ2-1	TRBD1	TRBV2	CASRDRGGYNEQFF	TGTGCCAGCAGAGACAGGGGAGGCTACAATGAGCAGTTCTTC
few	TRBJ2-3	TRBD1	TRBV11-2	CASSLEGTGGKTDTQYF	TGTGCCAGCAGCTTAGAGGGGACAGGGGGCAAGACAGATACGCAGTATTTT
many	TRBJ2-2	NA	TRBV5-1	CASSLGVVDTGELFF	TGCGCCAGCAGCTTGGGGGTCGTCGACACCGGGGAGCTGTTTTTT
NA	TRBJ2-5	TRBD2	TRBV28	CASSLAGGPGWTQYF	TGTGCCAGCAGCCTAGCGGGAGGGCCTGGCTGGACCCAGTACTTC
NA	TRBJ2-3	TRBD2	TRBV6-1	CASSRLAGPRTDTQYF	TGTGCCAGCAGCCGACTAGCGGGGCCACGCACAGATACGCAGTATTTT
NA	TRBJ2-7	TRBD2	TRBV29-1	CSVLVGLASYEQYF	TGCAGCGTTCTAGTTGGACTAGCGAGTTACGAGCAGTACTTC